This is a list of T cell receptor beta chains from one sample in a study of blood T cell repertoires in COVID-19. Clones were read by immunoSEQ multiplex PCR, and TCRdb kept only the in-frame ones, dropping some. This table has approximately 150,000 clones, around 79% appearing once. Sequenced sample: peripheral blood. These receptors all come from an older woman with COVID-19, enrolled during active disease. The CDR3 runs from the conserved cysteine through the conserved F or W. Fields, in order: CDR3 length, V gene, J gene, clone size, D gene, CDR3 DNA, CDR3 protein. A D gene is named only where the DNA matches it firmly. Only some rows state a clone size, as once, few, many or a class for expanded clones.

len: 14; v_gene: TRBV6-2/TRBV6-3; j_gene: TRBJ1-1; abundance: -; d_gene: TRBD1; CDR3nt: TGTGCCAGCAGTCCGGGACAGTTGAACACTGAAGCTTTCTTT; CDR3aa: CASSPGQLNTEAFF
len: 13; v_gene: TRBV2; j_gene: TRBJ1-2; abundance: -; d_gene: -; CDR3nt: TGTGCCAGCAGTGCAACGGGAAAGTATGGCTACACCTTC; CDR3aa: CASSATGKYGYTF
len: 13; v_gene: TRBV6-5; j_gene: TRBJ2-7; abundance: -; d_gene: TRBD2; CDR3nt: TGTGCCACTTCGGCGGCGGGAGGCGGGGAGCAGTACTTC; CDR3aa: CATSAAGGGEQYF
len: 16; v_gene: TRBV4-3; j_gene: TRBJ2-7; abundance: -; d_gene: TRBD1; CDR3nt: TGCGCCAGCAGCCGAGTAGCGGGACAGGGGGCGGGCGAGCAGTACTTC; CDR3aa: CASSRVAGQGAGEQYF
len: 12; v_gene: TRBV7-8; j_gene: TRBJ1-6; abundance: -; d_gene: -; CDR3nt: TGTGCCAGCAGCTGGGGGGAGTCACCCCTCCACTTT; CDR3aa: CASSWGESPLHF
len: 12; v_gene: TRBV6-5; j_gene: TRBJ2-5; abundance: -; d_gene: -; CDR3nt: TGTGCCACAGGGGAGGGGAGGGAGACCCAGTACTTC; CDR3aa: CATGEGRETQYF
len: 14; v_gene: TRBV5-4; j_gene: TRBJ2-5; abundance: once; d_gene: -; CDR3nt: TGTGCCAGCAGCTTGAGTGGAGTCGGGGAGACCCAGTACTTC; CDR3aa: CASSLSGVGETQYF
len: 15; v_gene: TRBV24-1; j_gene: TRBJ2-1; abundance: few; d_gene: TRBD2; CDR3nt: TGTGCCACCAGTGACGGACTAGCGGGGAGCTATGAGCAGTTCTTC; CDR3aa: CATSDGLAGSYEQFF
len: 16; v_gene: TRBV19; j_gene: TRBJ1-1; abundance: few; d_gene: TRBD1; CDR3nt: TGTGCCAGTAGTACCCCCGGGACAGGGGTTAACACTGAAGCTTTCTTT; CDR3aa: CASSTPGTGVNTEAFF
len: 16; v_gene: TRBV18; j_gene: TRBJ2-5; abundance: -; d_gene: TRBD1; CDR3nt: TGTGCCAGCTCACCACTTAGGGCAGGGGGCGCAGAGACCCAGTACTTC; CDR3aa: CASSPLRAGGAETQYF
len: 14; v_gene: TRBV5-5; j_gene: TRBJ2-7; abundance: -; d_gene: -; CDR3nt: TGTGCCAGCAGCTTGTACACAGGGAACTACGAGCAGTACTTC; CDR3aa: CASSLYTGNYEQYF
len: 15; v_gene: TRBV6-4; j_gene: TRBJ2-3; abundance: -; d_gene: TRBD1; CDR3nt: TGTGCCAGCAGCCCCGGGACAGGGGAATTGGATACGCAGTATTTT; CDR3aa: CASSPGTGELDTQYF
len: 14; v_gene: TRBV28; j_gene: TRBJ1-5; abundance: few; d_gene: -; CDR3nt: TGTGCCAGCAGTTTAGTCAATAGCAATCAGCCCCAGCATTTT; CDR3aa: CASSLVNSNQPQHF
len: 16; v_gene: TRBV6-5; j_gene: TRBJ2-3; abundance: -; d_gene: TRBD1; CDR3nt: TGTGCCAGCAGTTACCAGGGACAGCCGCTCCCCGGTACGCAGTATTTT; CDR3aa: CASSYQGQPLPGTQYF
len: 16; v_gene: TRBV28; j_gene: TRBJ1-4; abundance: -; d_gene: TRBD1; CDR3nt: TGTGCCAGCAGTTTATTGGGACAGGGGAGGAATGAAAAACTGTTTTTT; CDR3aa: CASSLLGQGRNEKLFF
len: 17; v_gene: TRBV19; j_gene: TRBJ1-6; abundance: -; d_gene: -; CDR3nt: TGTGCCAGTAGTATACAGGGGCAGGTCGGATATAATTCACCCCTCCACTTT; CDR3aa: CASSIQGQVGYNSPLHF
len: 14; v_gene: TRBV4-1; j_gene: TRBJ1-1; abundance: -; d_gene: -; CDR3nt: TGCGCCAGCAGCCAAACATACCAGGGGAGATGGGCTTTCTTT; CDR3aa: CASSQTYQGRWAFF
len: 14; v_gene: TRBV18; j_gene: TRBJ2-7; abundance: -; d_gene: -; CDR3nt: TGTGCCAGCTCAACAGGGCGGTCTGGCTACGAGCAGTACTTC; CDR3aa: CASSTGRSGYEQYF
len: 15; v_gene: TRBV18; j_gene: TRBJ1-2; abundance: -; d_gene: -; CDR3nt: TGTGCCAGCTCACCAACCCCGGACAGCAACTATGGCTACACCTTC; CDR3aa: CASSPTPDSNYGYTF
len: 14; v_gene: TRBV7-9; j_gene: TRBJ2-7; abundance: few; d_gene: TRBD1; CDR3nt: TGTGCCAGCAGCCTCCGGGACAGGGTTTACGAGCAGTACTTC; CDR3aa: CASSLRDRVYEQYF
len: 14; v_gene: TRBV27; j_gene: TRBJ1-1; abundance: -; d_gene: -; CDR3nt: TGTGCCAGCAGTTTGGCGGGGGGTAACACTGAAGCTTTCTTT; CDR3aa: CASSLAGGNTEAFF
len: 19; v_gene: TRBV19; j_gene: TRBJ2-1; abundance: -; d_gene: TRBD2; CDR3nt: TGTGCCAGTAGTATAGAGGGGACTAGCGGGAGTGTCTCCTACAATGAGCAGTTCTTC; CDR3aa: CASSIEGTSGSVSYNEQFF
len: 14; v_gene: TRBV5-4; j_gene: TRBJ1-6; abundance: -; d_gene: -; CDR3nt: TGTGCCAGCAGCTTGCGACAACCCGATTCACCCCTCCACTTT; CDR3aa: CASSLRQPDSPLHF
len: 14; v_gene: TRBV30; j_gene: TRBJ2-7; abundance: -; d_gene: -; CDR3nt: TGTGCCTGGAGTGCTGCGATCGGGTCCTACGAGCAGTACTTC; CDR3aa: CAWSAAIGSYEQYF
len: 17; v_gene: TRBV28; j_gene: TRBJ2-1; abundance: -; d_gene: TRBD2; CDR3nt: TGTGCCAGCAGTCCTACTCTTTTCACTAGCGGCTACAATGAGCAGTTCTTC; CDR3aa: CASSPTLFTSGYNEQFF
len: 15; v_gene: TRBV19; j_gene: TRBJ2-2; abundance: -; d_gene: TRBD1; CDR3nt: TGTGCCAGTAGTTATCGGACAGGAATGACCGGGGAGCTGTTTTTT; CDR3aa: CASSYRTGMTGELFF